Listed below are T cell receptor beta chains from one sample, sequenced in a study of T cell therapy after organ transplantation. Data came from immunoSEQ multiplex PCR; TCRdb stores just in-frame clones and leaves some out. This sample carries around 50,000 clones, about 94% of them seen once, and the ten largest clones take around 3.2%. Their antigens remain unidentified. The sample consisted of CD8+ T cells from blood, taken before autologous CMV-specific T cell therapy. These receptors all stem from a human patient who had received a solid organ transplant and had CMV disease. The CDR3 runs from the conserved cysteine through the conserved F or W. D genes are given only for firm matches. The size entry is marked missing in some rows and otherwise reads once, few, many or a size class.

once	.	13	TRBV5-1	TRBJ2-7	TGCGCCAGCAGCTTGCCAGGGATCTACGAGCAGTACTTC	CASSLPGIYEQYF
.	TRBD2	17	TRBV9	TRBJ2-5	TGTGCCAGCAGCGTAGACCCGCTAGCGGAGGACCAAGAGACCCAGTACTTC	CASSVDPLAEDQETQYF
medium-sized	.	13	TRBV29-1	TRBJ2-7	TGCAGCGTTGAGGCAGGGGTCGGGTACGAGCAGTACTTC	CSVEAGVGYEQYF
.	.	13	TRBV21-1	TRBJ1-1	TGTGCCAGCCCCGACCCGGAGAACACTGAAGCTTTCTTT	CASPDPENTEAFF
.	.	15	TRBV13	TRBJ1-2	TGTGCCAGCAGCTTATTTTCTCCAGGCCAGGGGGGCTACACCTTC	CASSLFSPGQGGYTF
.	.	11	TRBV27	TRBJ2-3	TGTGCCAGCTTTAGCACAGATACGCAGTATTTT	CASFSTDTQYF
.	.	14	TRBV9	TRBJ2-5	TGTGCCAGCAGCGACCCGGACCCCCAAGAGACCCAGTACTTC	CASSDPDPQETQYF
.	TRBD1	16	TRBV13	TRBJ1-2	TGTGCCAGCAGTAATACCGGGACAGTCCTCGGGTATGGCTACACCTTC	CASSNTGTVLGYGYTF
.	TRBD1	16	TRBV27	TRBJ1-2	TGTGCCAGCAGTTTATCCCGGAGGGGGCATGTCTATGGCTACACCTTC	CASSLSRRGHVYGYTF
.	TRBD1	17	TRBV7-6	TRBJ2-3	TGTGCCAGCAGCTGGGACCCGGGACAGGGGGACCCAGATACGCAGTATTTT	CASSWDPGQGDPDTQYF
.	.	13	TRBV4-1	TRBJ2-7	TGCGCCAGCAGCCAACTAGACCTCTACGAGCAGTACTTC	CASSQLDLYEQYF
.	TRBD2	17	TRBV7-2	TRBJ2-1	TGTGCCAGCAGCTCCCCCTTAGCGGGGGGGCCATTCAATGAGCAGTTCTTC	CASSSPLAGGPFNEQFF
.	TRBD1	17	TRBV7-9	TRBJ2-3	TGTGCCAGCAGCTTCGCCATGGACAGGGCATTTAAGGATACGCAGTATTTT	CASSFAMDRAFKDTQYF
.	TRBD2	13	TRBV27	TRBJ2-3	TGTGCCAGCATCTCTACTAGCGGGGGGGCGTGGGATTTT	CASISTSGGAWDF
.	.	14	TRBV7-9	TRBJ1-1	TGTGCCAGCAGCTACAGGGTAATGAACACTGAAGCTTTCTTT	CASSYRVMNTEAFF
.	.	17	TRBV4-2	TRBJ2-3	TGTGCCAGCAGCCAAGATTTCTCGGGGCAGAGCACAGATACGCAGTATTTT	CASSQDFSGQSTDTQYF
.	.	14	TRBV25-1	TRBJ1-1	TGTGCCAGCAGTAAGTCGGGGAGAAACACTGAAGCTTTCTTT	CASSKSGRNTEAFF
.	TRBD2	18	TRBV5-1	TRBJ2-3	TGCGCCAGCAGCATGATAGTGAGACTAGCGGGAGGAGGGGATACGCAGTATTTT	CASSMIVRLAGGGDTQYF
.	.	14	TRBV13	TRBJ2-7	TGTGCCAGCAGCAAGACTCTCGGATTCCACGAGCAGTACTTC	CASSKTLGFHEQYF
.	TRBD1	16	TRBV7-9	TRBJ2-7	TGTGCCAGCAGCCCACCCGAGGGACAGGAACTCTGGGAGCAGTACTTC	CASSPPEGQELWEQYF
.	.	15	TRBV10-1	TRBJ2-3	TGCGCCAGCAGTGAGTCGGGTATCACAGACGATACGCAGTATTTT	CASSESGITDDTQYF
.	TRBD2	16	TRBV7-8	TRBJ2-2	TGTGCCAGCAGCTTCGGGACTAGCGGGATAGGCGGGGAGCTGTTTTTT	CASSFGTSGIGGELFF